This T cell receptor beta chain stems from a study of T cell responses to AZD1222 COVID-19 vaccine. The study's findings and limits: Reports indicate that nearly half of spike-specific TCRs are directed at unmutated variant regions.

On this clone: Its cognate antigen is unknown.

Per the germline V gene, CDR1 is MNHEY and CDR2 is SMNVEV (reference sequence). Trimming cost V 6 bases and J 9 bases, with 14 bases left between them. The CDR3 sequence is 13 residues long. The data were produced by immunoSEQ multiplex PCR, yet TCRdb's version contains in-frame clones alone and is incomplete. The table lists approximately 69,000 clones, around four fifths of them singletons. Analysis merged second doses at about 4 or about 12 weeks. The source of this sequence is an adult who received the AZD1222 COVID-19 vaccine. The chain joins TRBV27 to TRBJ2-2; D might be TRBD2 (5 bases). This specimen consisted of peripheral blood, obtained 28 days after the second AZD1222 dose. The CDR3 sequence is CASRLLSGRELFF. CDR3 nucleotide sequence: TGTGCCAGCAGACTGCTGTCGGGAAGGGAGCTGTTTTTT.